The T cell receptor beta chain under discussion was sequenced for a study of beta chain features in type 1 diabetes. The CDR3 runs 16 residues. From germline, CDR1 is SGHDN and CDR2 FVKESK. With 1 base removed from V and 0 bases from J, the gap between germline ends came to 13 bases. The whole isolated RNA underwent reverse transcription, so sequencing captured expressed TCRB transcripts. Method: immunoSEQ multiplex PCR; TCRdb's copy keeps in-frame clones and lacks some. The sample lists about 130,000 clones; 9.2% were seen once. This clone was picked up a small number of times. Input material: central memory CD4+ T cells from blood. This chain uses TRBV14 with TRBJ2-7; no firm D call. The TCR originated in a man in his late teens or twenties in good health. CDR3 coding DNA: TGTGCCAGCAGCCAAGGTACCTACAGACCCTCCTACGAGCAGTACTTC. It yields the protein CASSQGTYRPSYEQYF.